What follows are 22 T cell receptor beta chains derived from one specimen sequenced in a study of molecular identifiers for immune sequencing clone quantification (dated by TCRdb to the late 2010s). Library preparation employed PCR. These reads were obtained on a NextSeq 500. The public sequencing data were trimmed at Q25 with fastp and processed into clonotypes with MiXCR by TCRdb, which kept only in-frame beta chains. Each CDR3 protein gets just one entry, which takes the most common genes and DNA from the rows behind it. The sample includes over 550,000 distinct CDR3 sequences, with over 25% observed a single time. In total, the top ten clones hold 0.78% of the sample. Sequencing was performed on naive CD8+ T cells from blood, with Jurkat cell RNA spiked in. Reading the label with the study, this specimen's cell subset or site is: FACS-sorted CD8+CD4-CCR7+CD45RA+ naive T cells. Receptor source: a human donor in good health. Some libraries in this study had Jurkat cell RNA spiked in.

This clonotype appeared many times. V is TRBV7-9 and J is TRBJ2-5; D gene ambiguous. The V end was cut by 0 bases, the J end by 5 bases, with 7 bases between. This CDR3 is built from 13 residues. Per the germline V gene, CDR1 is SEHNR and CDR2 is FQNEAQ (reference sequence). CDR3 region: CASSLAGLETQYF. In DNA, the CDR3 is TGTGCCAGCAGCTTAGCGGGATTGGAGACCCAGTACTTC.

The CDR3 reads CASRMRGTEAFF. As DNA, the CDR3 is TGTGCCAGCAGGATGAGGGGCACTGAAGCTTTCTTT. This chain uses TRBV28 with TRBJ1-1; D might be TRBD1 (5 bases). V was trimmed by 6 bases and J by 4 bases, leaving 9 bases between them. Germline lookup yields CDR1 MDHEN and CDR2 SYDVKM. The CDR3 extends over 12 amino acids.

This sequence joins TRBV28 and TRBJ1-2, with a weak D call TRBD1 (6 bases). The CDR3 covers 13 residues. Germline-derived CDR1 and CDR2 are MDHEN and SYDVKM. Trimming shortened V by 7 bases and J by 5 bases, and 14 bases separated the two germline ends. The DNA of the CDR3 is TGTGCCAGCAACTCCGGGACACCTTATGGCTACACCTTC. Protein: CASNSGTPYGYTF.

The chain combines TRBV6-7 with TRBJ2-7; D not resolved. TRBV6-7 qualifies as an ORF whose function is uncertain. This CDR3 has 11 amino acids. CDR3: CALLGCYEQYF. The CDR3 bases are TGTGCTCTGTTGGGATGTTACGAGCAGTACTTC.

This chain links TRBV7-6 with TRBJ2-2; no clear D gene. The germline CDR1 and CDR2 sequences are SGHVS and FNYEAQ. CDR3 size: 13 residues. V lost 5 bases and J lost 6, with 10 bases in between. CDR3 bases: TGTGCCAGCAGCGACGGAGTTCCCGGGGAGCTGTTTTTT. Translating gives CASSDGVPGELFF.

The table lists this clonotype with many counts. The chain links TRBV14 to TRBJ2-7; 7 bases map to TRBD2. J was trimmed by 4 bases and V by 1 base; bases with no gene match: 4. The CDR3 consists of 14 residues. Germline assignment: CDR1 SGHDN and CDR2 FVKESK. CDR3 in amino acids: CASSQGGLVYEQYF. In DNA, the CDR3 is TGTGCCAGCAGCCAAGGCGGACTAGTTTACGAGCAGTACTTC. The full variable domain, its missing parts supplied by reference TRBV14 and TRBJ2-7, is EAGVTQFPSHSVIEKGQTVTLRCDPISGHDNLYWYRRVMGKEIKFLLHFVKESKQDESGMPNNRFLAERTGGTYSTLKVQPAELEDSGVYFCASSQGGLVYEQYFGPGTRLTVT.

Details on this clonotype: One base away lies a much larger clone, so this may be a sequencing read error. The rearrangement uses TRBV29-1 and TRBJ2-5; TRBD1 aligns across 8 bases. Germline V gene data show CDR1 as SQVTM and CDR2 as ANQGSEA. The CDR3 length is 12 residues. CDR3 in amino acids: CGVVQGAETQYF. The DNA of the CDR3 is TGCGGCGTTGTTCAGGGGGCGGAGACCCAGTACTTC.

The rearrangement uses TRBV18 and TRBJ2-3; no clear D gene. The germline CDR1 and CDR2 sequences are KGHSH and LQKENI. The germline V and J ends were trimmed by 5 bases and 2 bases, with 23 bases remaining between them. CDR3 length: 18 amino acids. CDR3 DNA: TGTGCCAGCTCATCGATAGATATTGGACGCTGGGACACAGATACGCAGTATTTT. Protein sequence: CASSSIDIGRWDTDTQYF.

This clonotype was observed at least ten times. This chain connects TRBV20-1 to TRBJ1-5; the D is unclear. V lost 6 bases and J lost 11, with 14 bases in between. The CDR3 has 11 amino acids. Germline CDR1 reads DFQATT; CDR2 reads SNEGSKA (reference sequence). CDR3 loop: CSAAGVGTQHF. In DNA, the CDR3 is TGCAGTGCCGCCGGAGTCGGGACCCAGCATTTT.

This clonotype appeared many times. The germline gene is not matched at one end of the junction; a read error may be the cause. The chain joins TRBV12-3 or TRBV12-4 to TRBJ2-3; TRBD1 agrees at 7 bases. The CDR3 extends over 12 amino acids. The CDR3: CASRDGTATIAF. In nucleotides, the CDR3 is TGTGCCAGCAGAGACGGGACAGCCACTATAGCCTTT.

This clonotype was observed many times. The rearrangement joins TRBV10-3 to TRBJ2-2; TRBD2 aligns across 10 bases. Germline assignment: CDR1 ENHRY and CDR2 SYGVKD. The CDR3 has 14 amino acids. Losses at the gene ends were 10 bases for V and 2 bases for J; bases not matched to a gene: 4. DNA for the CDR3: TGTGCCACCCTAGCGGGGGATAACACCGGGGAGCTGTTTTTT. Its translation: CATLAGDNTGELFF.

This chain uses TRBV19 with TRBJ2-3; tentative D call: TRBD2 (5 bases). Germline-derived CDR1 and CDR2 are LNHDA and SQIVND (reference sequence). CDR3 length: 14 amino acids. V gave up 6 bases and J gave up 1 base, with 11 bases separating them. CDR3 DNA: TGTGCCAGTAGCCCCTTCGGGGGCACAGATACGCAGTATTTT. It is translated as CASSPFGGTDTQYF.

This clonotype has more than one count but fewer than ten. V and J are TRBV29-1 and TRBJ1-2; D not certain. The ends were cut back, 2 bases at V and 4 bases at J, with 11 bases in the middle. The CDR3 runs to 13 residues. The V gene's germline CDR1 is SQVTM and CDR2 ANQGSEA. CDR3 DNA sequence: TGCAGCGTTGAATCCACTGGGTTCTATGGCTACACCTTC. It translates to CSVESTGFYGYTF.

This sequence joins TRBV4-1 and TRBJ1-4; 8 bases agree with TRBD1. Germline V gene lookup returns CDR1 MGHRA and CDR2 YSYEKL. This CDR3 has 16 residues. The trim removed 2 bases at V and 8 bases at J, leaving 10 bases unmatched. CDR3 protein: CASSQSTGASAEKLFF. CDR3 in DNA: TGCGCCAGCAGCCAATCGACAGGGGCCTCTGCGGAAAAACTGTTTTTT.

V is TRBV20-1 and J is TRBJ2-7; TRBD1 aligns across 10 bases. Germline CDR1 and CDR2: DFQATT and SNEGSKA (reference sequence). Trimming cost V 5 bases and J 2 bases; bases outside gene matches: 6. CDR3 length: 14 residues. CDR3 nucleotide sequence: TGCAGTGCTTCCGGGACAGGGGTAACCTACGAGCAGTACTTC. Amino acids: CSASGTGVTYEQYF.

As to this clonotype: This sequence may be a read error, since a much larger clone differs from it by one base. This chain connects TRBV12-3 or TRBV12-4 to TRBJ1-1; D call uncertain. This CDR3 spans 15 amino acids. V was shortened by 6 bases and J by 1 base, with 15 bases between the two germline ends. Written as DNA, the CDR3 is TGTGCCAGCAGCCCTCTAGGGCCAAGGAACACTGAAGCTTTCTTT. Its protein is CASSPLGPRNTEAFF.

This clonotype occurred a few times. The genes are TRBV30 and TRBJ1-3; weak D call: TRBD1 (5 bases). Germline assignment: CDR1 GTSNPN and CDR2 SVGIG (reference sequence). This CDR3 has 16 amino acids. V dropped 0 bases and J dropped 4 bases, with 16 bases sitting between them. CDR3 bases: TGTGCCTGGAGTGTGGCCTCCAGGGTATACGGAAACACCATATATTTT. It translates to CAWSVASRVYGNTIYF.

Note on this clonotype: With a much larger clone just one base away, this may be a read error. The chain employs TRBV4-3 and TRBJ2-3; D gene uncertain. CDR1 LGHNA and CDR2 YSLEER come from the germline V gene. The CDR3 contains 13 residues. Here the CDR3 DNA reads TGCGCCAGCAGCCAAGTGCCGGAAGATGCGCAGTATTTT. Its protein is CASSQVPEDAQYF.

The table lists this clonotype with a few counts. V usage is TRBV11-2 and J usage is TRBJ2-1; weak D call: TRBD1 (6 bases). The CDR3 is made up of 14 amino acids. The germline V gene has CDR1 SGHAT and CDR2 FQNNGV. Deletions cut 5 bases from V and 5 bases from J, with 13 bases between. This chain's CDR3 is CASSAPGHHNEQFF. CDR3 coding DNA: TGTGCCAGCAGCGCACCGGGACACCACAATGAGCAGTTCTTC.

In the case of this clonotype: The CDR3 does not close with the conserved phenylalanine or tryptophan, likely indicating a read error. The chain carries TRBV19 and TRBJ2-1, with 7 bases fitting TRBD2. Germline V gives CDR1 LNHDA, CDR2 SQIVND (reference sequence). The CDR3 contains 12 residues. V gave up 7 bases and J gave up 9 bases; unmatched junction bases: 6. The CDR3 nucleotides read TGTGCCAGTAATGGGGGGGGACCTGAGCAGTTCTAC. It yields the protein CASNGGGPEQFY.

This clonotype was counted ten times or more. The rearrangement joins TRBV7-6 to TRBJ2-7, with 7 bases identical to TRBD1. Germline-derived CDR1 and CDR2 are SGHVS and FNYEAQ. V lost 0 bases and J lost 4; bases outside the gene matches: 9. The CDR3 has 16 residues. CDR3 sequence reads: CASSLAVGGQRYEQYF. The CDR3 region has the DNA TGTGCCAGCAGCTTAGCTGTTGGGGGACAGAGATACGAGCAGTACTTC.

In the case of this clonotype: This may arise from a read error, as a much more abundant clone is one base away. The missing conserved phenylalanine or tryptophan at the end of this CDR3 makes a read error likely. J is TRBJ1-6 and V is TRBV4-1; D gene unclear. Between the trimmed V and J ends, which lost 0 bases and 8 bases, there was a span of 20 bases. This CDR3 spans 18 amino acids. Germline loops: CDR1 MGHRA, CDR2 YSYEKL. The CDR3 nucleotides are TGCGCCAGCAGCCAAGAAGGGAGTAGAGCAATGGCCGATTCACCCCTCCACTAT. It translates to CASSQEGSRAMADSPLHY.